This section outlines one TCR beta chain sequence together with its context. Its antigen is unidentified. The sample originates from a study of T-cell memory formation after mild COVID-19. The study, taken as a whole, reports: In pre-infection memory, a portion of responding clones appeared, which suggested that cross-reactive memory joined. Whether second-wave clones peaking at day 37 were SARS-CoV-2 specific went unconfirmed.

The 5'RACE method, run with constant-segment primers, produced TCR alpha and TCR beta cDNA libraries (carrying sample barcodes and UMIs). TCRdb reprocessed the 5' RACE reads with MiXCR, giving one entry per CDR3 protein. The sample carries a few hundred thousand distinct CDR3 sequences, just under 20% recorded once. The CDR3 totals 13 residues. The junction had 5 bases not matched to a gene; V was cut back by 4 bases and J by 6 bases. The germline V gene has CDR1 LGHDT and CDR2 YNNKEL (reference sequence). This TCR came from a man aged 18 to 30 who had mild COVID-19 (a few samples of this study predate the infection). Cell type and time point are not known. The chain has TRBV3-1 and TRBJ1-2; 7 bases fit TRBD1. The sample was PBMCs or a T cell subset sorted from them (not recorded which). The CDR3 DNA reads TGTGCCAGCAGCCTGACAGGGAATAATGGCTACACCTTC. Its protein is CASSLTGNNGYTF.